This T cell receptor (beta chain) was captured by sequencing in a study of control samples from healthy donors and cancer patients. Some clones are missing from TCRdb's copy, which holds only in-frame ones; the method was immunoSEQ multiplex PCR. This sample has 150,000 to 200,000 clones, with about 90% found just once. This CDR3 contains 16 residues. Germline V gene sequence: CDR1 SGDLS, CDR2 YYNGEE. Trimming at V came to 0 bases and at J to 4 bases, leaving 5 bases not matched to a gene. The chain employs TRBV9 and TRBJ2-3; 10 bases fit TRBD2. Material for sequencing was blood. This TCR was recovered from a man younger than 35 in good health. The CDR3 sequence: CASSVDYTSGADTQYF. DNA of the CDR3: TGTGCCAGCAGCGTAGATTATACTAGCGGGGCAGATACGCAGTATTTT.